This T cell receptor beta chain was captured by sequencing in a study of long-term antiretroviral therapy in people with HIV. The CDR3 contains 11 residues. Looked up from germline, CDR1 is SNHLY and CDR2 is FYNNEI. V dropped 4 bases and J dropped 1 base, with 1 base sitting between them. The run of the v3.0 immunoSEQ assay was at survey level. Sequencing targeted about 40,000-50,000 T-cell genomes per sample. The protocol was immunoSEQ multiplex PCR, while the TCRdb copy is restricted to in-frame clones and leaves out a portion. The repertoire holds tens of thousands of clones, with more than 75% as singletons.

This receptor was taken from a man in his forties with HIV. Sequencing used unsorted PBMCs, obtained roughly 4.8 years after starting antiretroviral therapy. The chain uses TRBV2 and TRBJ2-5; no reliable D call. The DNA of the CDR3 is TGTGCCAGCAGTGTCCAAGAGACCCAGTACTTC. Amino acid sequence: CASSVQETQYF.